This note documents a single T cell receptor (beta chain) sequence. The antigen it binds to is not known. No qualities accompany the bases; no much larger clone lies one base away. Including the terminal cysteine and phenylalanine, the CDR3 comprises 15 residues. Only CDR3 DNA remains: 45 bases, in frame from the first base. Taken from the germline V gene (reference sequence), the CDR1 and CDR2 loops are MNHNY and SVGAGI. Unmatched junction bases come to 5, with V trimmed by 0 bases and J by 3 bases. The data are from a study of shared clonotypes between healthy human individuals (dated by TCRdb to the early 2020s). About the study as a whole: A couple of women and a few men aged 18 to 49 years were included in the cohort. For each donor, CD4 naive and CD4 memory were each given three plates, CD8 naive was given two plates, and CD8 memory was given one plate. To estimate repertoire size and how much clonotypes are shared between individuals, the study performed deep sequencing of blood TCR repertoires from about five healthy adults. To increase sequencing depth and limit assay-specific biases, TCR repertoire library preparation and sequencing were carried out by different laboratories using diverse techniques. Per donor, leukapheresis produced somewhere between about 0.85 and 8.9 billion PBMCs. General study outcomes and caveats: Larger estimated clonotype richness was generally found for naive subsets than for memory subsets. Incomplete sequencing was indicated by rarefaction of sorted-subset datasets, despite the large sequencing depth. Pairwise subsampling led to the expectation that sequencing depth would affect the degree of clonotype sharing among donors. When a few donors were compared, the shared fraction of clonotypes was around 4.6% for naive CD4, 3.5% to 4% for naive CD8, more than 2% for memory CD4, and 0.4% for memory CD8. Clonotypes shared by all four sorted-subset donors showed higher generation probabilities than non-shared clonotypes. Because the study included a small number of donors, the genetic and exposure-history diversity represented was limited. Sampling was limited to blood, and TCR repertoires in tissue likely differ from TCR repertoires in blood.

CD8 naive samples were obtained by positive selection for CCR7 among CD45RO-negative cells, yielding a CD45RA+CCR7+ population from which TemRA cells were excluded. Donors were healthy HIV-negative adults with no recently reported acute infections or vaccinations. Only Caucasian adults living in Nashville, Tennessee, USA were represented among the donors. Blood was obtained by leukapheresis, after which PBMCs were separated by Ficoll-Histopaque density gradient centrifugation and cryopreserved in liquid nitrogen vapor phase. Purity and quantity of every magnetically sorted T cell population were checked by analytical flow cytometry. From each sorted fraction, genomic DNA was isolated and quantified by UV absorbance on a Nanodrop 2000c. TCR CDR3 regions were amplified from genomic DNA by multiplex PCR using the deep immunoSEQ assay. For each cell subset, the extracted genomic DNA was distributed evenly across all wells of several immunoSEQ 96-well plates, and each plate served as one replicate. For sorted subsets, approximately 190 ng of genomic DNA, equivalent to 25,000 to 35,000 T cell genomes, went into each replicate PCR. Purified libraries were quantified with a Qubit 3.0 fluorometer, sized on a Bioanalyzer 2100, and re-quantified with the KAPA Library Quantification kit. Every immunoSEQ 96-well plate was sequenced on a separate single-read 150-cycle Illumina NextSeq 550 flow cell. The original methods were these. Because the immunoSEQ output held only junctional sequences and lacked quality scores, the filtering could not match the filtering applied to full-length reads. Sequences were annotated with PyIR, a Python wrapper for IgBLAST v1.9, and V/J genes and CDR3 were assigned using IMGT germline references. Reads with weak V/J assignments (E-value above 1e-6), missing CDR3, stop codons, out-of-frame junctions, or ambiguous translated residues were removed. V3J clonotypes were defined as sequences sharing an identical inferred V gene, J gene, and CDR3 amino acid sequence. Percentage overlap between repertoires was computed as shared unique clonotypes divided by the size of the smaller repertoire. Three approaches were used to assess repertoire richness: RTK rarefaction, the Chao1 estimator, and Recon v2.1 estimates of unobserved clonotypes. For all TCRbeta clonotypes obtained by the gDNA method from a handful of donors, generation probabilities were computed with OLGA. This immuneACCESS table, as held by TCRdb, lists in-frame sequences with V and J called but not all clones. Of the missing ones, under half trace to an unresolved V gene in checked studies; the others have no known cause. The D gene and trimming were derived from the DNA, and the V and J assignments and clone size from that table. This sample has 2 million to 2.5 million clones in its table, and approximately 94% of those were observed once. The ten largest clones represent roughly 1.8% of the sample.

The clonotype was recovered from a young man in good health. Some clones in this sample may be carry-over from other donors' samples. Sequencing was carried out using naive CD8+ T cells from PBMCs. The cell subset or site label for this specimen denotes: CD45RA+CCR7+. The V and J segments used are TRBV6-6 and TRBJ2-7; 7 nucleotides in the junction match TRBD1. The DNA sequence is as follows: TGTGCCAGCAGTTACTCGGGACAGAGCTTCTACGAGCAGTACTTC. Its translation reads: CASSYSGQSFYEQYF.